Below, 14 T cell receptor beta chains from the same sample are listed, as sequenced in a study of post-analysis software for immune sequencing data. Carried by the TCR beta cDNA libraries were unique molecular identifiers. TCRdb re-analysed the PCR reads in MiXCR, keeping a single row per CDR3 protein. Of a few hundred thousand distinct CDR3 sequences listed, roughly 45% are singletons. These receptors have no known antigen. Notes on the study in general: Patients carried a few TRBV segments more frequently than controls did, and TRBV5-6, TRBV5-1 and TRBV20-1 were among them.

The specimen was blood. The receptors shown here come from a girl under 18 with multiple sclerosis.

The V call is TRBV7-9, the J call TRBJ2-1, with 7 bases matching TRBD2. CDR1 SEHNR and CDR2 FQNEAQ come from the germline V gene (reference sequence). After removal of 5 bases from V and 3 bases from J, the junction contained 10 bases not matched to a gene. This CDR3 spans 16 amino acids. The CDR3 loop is CASSLTREYHYNEQFF. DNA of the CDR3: TGTGCCAGCAGCCTTACGCGGGAGTACCACTACAATGAGCAGTTCTTC.

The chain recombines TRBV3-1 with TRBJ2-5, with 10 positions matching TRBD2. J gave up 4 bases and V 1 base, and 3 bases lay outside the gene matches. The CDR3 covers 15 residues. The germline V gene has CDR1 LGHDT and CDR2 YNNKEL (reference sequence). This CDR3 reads CASSQGASGGETQYF. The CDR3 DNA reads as TGTGCCAGCAGCCAAGGGGCTAGCGGGGGAGAGACCCAGTACTTC.

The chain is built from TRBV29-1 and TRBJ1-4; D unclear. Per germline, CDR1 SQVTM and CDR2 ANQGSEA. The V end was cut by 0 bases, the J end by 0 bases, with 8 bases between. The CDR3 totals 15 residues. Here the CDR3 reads CSVEDGLATNEKLFF. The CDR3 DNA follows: TGCAGCGTTGAAGATGGGCTCGCAACTAATGAAAAACTGTTTTTT.

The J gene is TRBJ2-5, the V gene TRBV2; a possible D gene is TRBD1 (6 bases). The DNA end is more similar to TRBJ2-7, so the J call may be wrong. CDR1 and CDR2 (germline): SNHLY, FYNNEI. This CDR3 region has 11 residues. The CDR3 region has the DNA TGTGCCAGCAGGGGGGCGGCCGAGCAGTACTTC. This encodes CASRGAAEQYF.

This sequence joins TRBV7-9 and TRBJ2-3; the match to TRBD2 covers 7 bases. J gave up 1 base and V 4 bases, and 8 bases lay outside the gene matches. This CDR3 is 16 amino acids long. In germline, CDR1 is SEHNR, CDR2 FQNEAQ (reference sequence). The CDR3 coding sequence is TGTGCCAGCAGCTCCTGGGGCCTAGCGGGCACAGATACGCAGTATTTT. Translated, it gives CASSSWGLAGTDTQYF. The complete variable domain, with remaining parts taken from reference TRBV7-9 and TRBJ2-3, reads DTGVSQNPRHKITKRGQNVTFRCDPISEHNRLYWYRQTLGQGPEFLTYFQNEAQLEKSRLLSDRFSAERPKGSFSTLEIQRTEQGDSAMYLCASSSWGLAGTDTQYFGPGTRLTVL.

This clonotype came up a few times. CDR3 in amino acids: CASSQGVAGVVEQFF. The CDR3 DNA reads as TGTGCCAGCAGCCAAGGTGTAGCGGGAGTAGTTGAGCAGTTCTTC. The chain recombines TRBV3-1 with TRBJ2-1; TRBD2 agrees at 9 bases. The V gene's germline CDR1 is LGHDT and CDR2 YNNKEL (reference sequence). The CDR3 contains 15 residues. J lost 9 bases, V lost 1 base, and 7 bases had no gene match.

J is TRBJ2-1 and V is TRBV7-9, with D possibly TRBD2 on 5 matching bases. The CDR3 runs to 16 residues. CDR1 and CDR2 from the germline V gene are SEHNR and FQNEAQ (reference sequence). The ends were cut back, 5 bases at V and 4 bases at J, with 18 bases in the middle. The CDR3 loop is CASSPTTREGYNEQFF. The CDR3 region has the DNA TGTGCCAGCAGCCCGACAACTAGAGAGGGTTACAATGAGCAGTTCTTC.

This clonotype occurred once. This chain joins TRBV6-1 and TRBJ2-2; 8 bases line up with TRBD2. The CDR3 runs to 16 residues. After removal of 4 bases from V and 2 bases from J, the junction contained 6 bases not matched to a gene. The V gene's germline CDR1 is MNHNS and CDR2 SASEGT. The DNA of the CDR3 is TGTGCCAGCAGTGCCAATAGCGGGATCAACACCGGGGAGCTGTTTTTT. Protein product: CASSANSGINTGELFF.

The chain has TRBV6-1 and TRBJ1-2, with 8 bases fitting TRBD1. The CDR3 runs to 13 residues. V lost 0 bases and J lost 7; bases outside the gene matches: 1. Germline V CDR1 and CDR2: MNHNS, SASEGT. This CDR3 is CASSEADRGGYTF. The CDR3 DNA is TGTGCCAGCAGTGAAGCCGACAGGGGTGGCTACACCTTC.

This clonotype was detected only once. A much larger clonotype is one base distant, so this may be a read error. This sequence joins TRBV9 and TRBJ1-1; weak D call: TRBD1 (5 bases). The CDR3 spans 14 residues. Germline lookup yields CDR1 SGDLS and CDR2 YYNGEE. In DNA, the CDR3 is TGTGCCGGCAGCGTAGCGGGGCAGCCCACTGAAGCTTTCTTT. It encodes CAGSVAGQPTEAFF.

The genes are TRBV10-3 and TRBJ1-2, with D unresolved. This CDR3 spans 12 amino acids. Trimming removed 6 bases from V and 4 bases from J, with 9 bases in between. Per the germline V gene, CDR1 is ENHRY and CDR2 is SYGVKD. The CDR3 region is CAISGRLYGYTF. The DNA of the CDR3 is TGTGCCATCAGCGGACGGCTCTATGGCTACACCTTC.

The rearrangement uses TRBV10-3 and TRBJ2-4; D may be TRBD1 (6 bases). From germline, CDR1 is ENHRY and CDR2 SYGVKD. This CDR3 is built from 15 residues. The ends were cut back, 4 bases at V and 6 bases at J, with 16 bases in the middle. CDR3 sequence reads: CAISASGAMGNIQYF. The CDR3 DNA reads TGTGCCATCAGTGCATCAGGGGCGATGGGAAACATTCAGTACTTC.

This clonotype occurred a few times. This CDR3 reads CASSRQGWGYNEQFF. As DNA, the CDR3 is TGTGCCAGCAGTCGACAGGGATGGGGTTACAATGAGCAGTTCTTC. The chain is built from TRBV27 and TRBJ2-1; 7 bases agree with TRBD1. CDR3 size: 15 residues. The germline V gene has CDR1 MNHEY and CDR2 SMNVEV (reference sequence). Trimming removed 5 bases from V and 4 bases from J; junction bases left unmatched: 8.

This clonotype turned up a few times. For the CDR3, the DNA is TGCAGTGCTAGAGAAGGCCCCTATTCACCCCTCCACTTT. It specifies CSAREGPYSPLHF. This chain joins TRBV20-1 and TRBJ1-6; unclear D gene. The CDR3 covers 13 residues. Trimming left V 0 bases short and J 8 bases short, with 8 bases between. Germline CDR1 and CDR2: DFQATT and SNEGSKA (reference sequence).